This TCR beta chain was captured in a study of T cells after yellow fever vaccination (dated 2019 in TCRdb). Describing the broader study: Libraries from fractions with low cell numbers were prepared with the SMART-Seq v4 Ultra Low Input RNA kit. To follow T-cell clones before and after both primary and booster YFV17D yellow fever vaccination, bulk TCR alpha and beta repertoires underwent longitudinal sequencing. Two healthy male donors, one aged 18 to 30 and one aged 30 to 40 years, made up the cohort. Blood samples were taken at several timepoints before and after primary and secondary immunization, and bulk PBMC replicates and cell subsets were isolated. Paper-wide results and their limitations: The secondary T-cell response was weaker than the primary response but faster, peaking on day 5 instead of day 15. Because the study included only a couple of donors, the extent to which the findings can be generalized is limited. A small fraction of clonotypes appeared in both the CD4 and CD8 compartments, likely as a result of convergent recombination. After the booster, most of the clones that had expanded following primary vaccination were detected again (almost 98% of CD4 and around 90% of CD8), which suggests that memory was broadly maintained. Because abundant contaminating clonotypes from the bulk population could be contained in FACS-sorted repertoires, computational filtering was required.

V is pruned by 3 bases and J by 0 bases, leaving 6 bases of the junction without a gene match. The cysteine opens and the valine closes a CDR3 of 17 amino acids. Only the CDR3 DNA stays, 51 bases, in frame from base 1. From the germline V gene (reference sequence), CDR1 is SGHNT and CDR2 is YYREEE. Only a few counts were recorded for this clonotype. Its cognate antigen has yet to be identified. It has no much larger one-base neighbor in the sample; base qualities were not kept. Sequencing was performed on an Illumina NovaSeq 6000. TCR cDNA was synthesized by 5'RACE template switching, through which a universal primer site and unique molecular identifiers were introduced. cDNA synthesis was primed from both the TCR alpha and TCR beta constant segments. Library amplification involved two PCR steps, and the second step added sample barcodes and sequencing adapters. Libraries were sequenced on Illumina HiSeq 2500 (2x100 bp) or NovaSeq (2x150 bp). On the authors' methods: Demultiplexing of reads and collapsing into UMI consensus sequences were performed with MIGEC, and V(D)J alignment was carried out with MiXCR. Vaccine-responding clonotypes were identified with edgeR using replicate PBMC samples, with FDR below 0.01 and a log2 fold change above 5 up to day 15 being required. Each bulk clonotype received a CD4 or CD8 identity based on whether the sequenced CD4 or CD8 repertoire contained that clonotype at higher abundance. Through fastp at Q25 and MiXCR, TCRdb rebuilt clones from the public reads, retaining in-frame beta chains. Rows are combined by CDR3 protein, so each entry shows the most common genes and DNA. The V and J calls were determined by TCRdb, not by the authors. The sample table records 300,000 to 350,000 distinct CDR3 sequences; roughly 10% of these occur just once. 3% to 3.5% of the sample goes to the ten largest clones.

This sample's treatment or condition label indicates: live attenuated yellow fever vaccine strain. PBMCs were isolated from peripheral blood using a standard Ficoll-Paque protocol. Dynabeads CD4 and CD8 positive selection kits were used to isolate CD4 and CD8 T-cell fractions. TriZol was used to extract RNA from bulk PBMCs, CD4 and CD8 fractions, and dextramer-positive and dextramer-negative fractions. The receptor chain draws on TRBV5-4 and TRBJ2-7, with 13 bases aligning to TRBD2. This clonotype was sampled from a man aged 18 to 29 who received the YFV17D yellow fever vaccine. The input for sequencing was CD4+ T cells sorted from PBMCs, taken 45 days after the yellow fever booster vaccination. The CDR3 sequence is CASSSGLAGASSYEQYV. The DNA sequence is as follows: TGTGCCAGCAGCTCCGGACTAGCGGGGGCCAGCTCCTACGAGCAGTACGTC.